This TCR beta chain was sequenced for a study of T cells in Graves' hyperthyroidism and ophthalmopathy (dated by TCRdb to the late 2010s). As for the study more broadly: Peripheral blood samples were taken at the time of initial diagnosis, prior to any treatment. To identify TCR V-J signatures that set the groups apart, the researchers used a discovery cohort of more than 95 patients, made up of 40 to 45 with Graves' ophthalmopathy and about 55 with stable Graves' hyperthyroidism. Whether ophthalmopathy could be predicted prospectively was tested in an independent validation cohort made up of 18 to 20 hyperthyroidism patients plus 17 patients who later progressed to ophthalmopathy. The paper describes TCR Vbeta CDR3 sequencing of 130 to 150 peripheral blood samples, made up of 43 ophthalmopathy patients, roughly 75 hyperthyroidism patients and 17 progressor patients. In addition, the study compared T-cell repertoires in thyroid tissue and in blood from five or six Graves' hyperthyroidism patients. The roughly 94 discovery patients were randomly divided into training and test sets at a 7:3 ratio. Following sampling, methimazole starting at 30 mg daily was given to hyperthyroidism patients, and high-dose intravenous methylprednisolone was given to ophthalmopathy patients.

The full study reports these points: Blood samples also contained most of the expanded thyroid clonotypes (frequency above 0.001), which suggests that blood repertoires may reflect thyroid immune responses. During validation, the model predicted progression to ophthalmopathy a median of approximately six months ahead of onset, with almost 71% sensitivity and 72% to 85% specificity. No statistical method was used to set the sample size in advance, and investigators knew the group allocation. A 13 V-J signature model separated ophthalmopathy from stable hyperthyroidism, with roughly 88% sensitivity and 81.08% specificity in cross-validation and 80%/75% in testing.

This clonotype was recorded a few times. What antigen it recognizes has not been identified. No qualities accompany the bases; no much larger clone lies one base away. TCR beta CDR3 regions were amplified from RNA transcripts. A first-round RT-PCR of the TCR CDR3 used the HTBI primer set with the Qiagen OneStep RT-PCR kit. The libraries were constructed in a second round of multiplex PCR and then size-selected and purified. Paired-end sequencing of the libraries was performed with 100 bp reads on an Illumina HiSeq2000. The original pipeline was this. SOAPnuke was used to process the raw data, throwing out any read that contained adapters or uncalled bases, had a mean Phred below 15, or lacked an exact constant-primer or identifier match. High-quality paired reads were merged using COPE v1.2.5, and each unique nucleotide sequence was defined as a clonotype. Clonotypes were aligned to IMGT TRBV, TRBD and TRBJ reference segments using MiTCR v1.1. The analysis was restricted to V-J combinations with a frequency above 0.0001, which together covered 99.2% of the repertoires. The TCS score was defined as the ratio of F50 (clonal expansion) to E x V (chaos), calculated using BLOSUM62-based TCRdist between CDR3 peptides within each V-J. Welch's t-statistics and random forest reduced fewer than 550 V-J features to 10 to 15, which were used in a naive Bayes classifier (R e1071). Thyroid-blood repertoire similarity was quantified with the Morisita-Horn index. Through fastp at Q25 and MiXCR, TCRdb rebuilt clones from the public reads, retaining in-frame beta chains. A single entry per CDR3 protein holds the most common genes and DNA from its merged rows. TCRdb, not the authors, supplied the V and J calls. The table for this sample lists around 25,000 distinct CDR3 sequences; under 55% of them were counted only once. Roughly 24% of the sample goes to the ten largest clones.

The hyperthyroidism patients were between 18 and 65 years old and newly diagnosed, with a disease duration of less than 2 months. Any patient with an uncontrolled infection, another autoimmune disease, pregnancy or lactation was excluded. Clinical symptoms, serum thyroxine and TRAb, thyroid ultrasound, and orbital computed tomography formed the basis for the diagnoses. Blood from progressor patients was drawn when they were first diagnosed with hyperthyroidism, before any ophthalmopathy symptoms appeared. PBMCs were separated from 8 to 10 ml of fresh peripheral blood using Ficoll-Paque density gradient centrifugation. Progressor patients were defined as those initially diagnosed with Graves' hyperthyroidism in whom ophthalmopathy developed during follow-up. Total RNA was extracted using Trizol reagent, and RNA quality was assessed on an Agilent 2100 Bioanalyzer. CDR1 and CDR2 are drawn from the germline V gene: MGHDK, SYGVNS. Trimmed from V: 6 bases; trimmed from J: 1 base; junction bases lacking a gene match: 3. Taken from cysteine to phenylalanine, the CDR3 has 14 residues. The retained sequence is limited to the CDR3, 42 bases, with the frame set at the first base.

The chain joins TRBV25-1 to TRBJ2-5, with TRBD1 identical over 9 junction bases. Sequences were obtained from blood. This receptor was taken from a woman in her thirties or forties with Graves' hyperthyroidism that later progressed to Graves' ophthalmopathy. The CDR3 region reads CASRTTGGQETQYF. The nucleotide sequence reads as follows: TGTGCCAGCAGGACGACAGGGGGCCAAGAGACCCAGTACTTC.